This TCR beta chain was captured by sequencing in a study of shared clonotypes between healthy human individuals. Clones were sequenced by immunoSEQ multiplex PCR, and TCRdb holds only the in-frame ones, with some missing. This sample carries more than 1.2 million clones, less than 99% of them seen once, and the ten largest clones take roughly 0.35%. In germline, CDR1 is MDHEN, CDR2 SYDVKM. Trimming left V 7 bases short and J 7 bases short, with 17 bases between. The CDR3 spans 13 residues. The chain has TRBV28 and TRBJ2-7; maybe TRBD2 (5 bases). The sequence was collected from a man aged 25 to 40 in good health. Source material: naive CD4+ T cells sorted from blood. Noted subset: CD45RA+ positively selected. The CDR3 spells CASTPGVVWEQYF. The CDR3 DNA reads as TGTGCCAGCACCCCCGGGGTAGTGTGGGAGCAGTACTTC.